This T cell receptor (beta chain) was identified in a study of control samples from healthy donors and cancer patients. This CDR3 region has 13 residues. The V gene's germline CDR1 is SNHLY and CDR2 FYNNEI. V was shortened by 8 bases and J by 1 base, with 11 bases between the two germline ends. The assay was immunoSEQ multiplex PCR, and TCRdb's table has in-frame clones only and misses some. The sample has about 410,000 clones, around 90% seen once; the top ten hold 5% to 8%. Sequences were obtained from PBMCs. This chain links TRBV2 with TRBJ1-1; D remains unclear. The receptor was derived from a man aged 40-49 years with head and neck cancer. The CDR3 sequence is CASFGPSNTEAFF. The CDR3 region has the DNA TGTGCCAGCTTCGGACCCTCGAACACTGAAGCTTTCTTT.